Listed below are T cell receptor beta chains from one sample, sequenced in a study of T cell responses to AZD1222 COVID-19 vaccine. Assay: immunoSEQ multiplex PCR; the TCRdb copy retains only in-frame clones and omits some. Among over 95,000 clones listed, just over 90% were seen once. The specimen was peripheral blood, collected on day 0 of AZD1222 vaccination. All receptors derive from an adult in good health. CDR3s include the opening cysteine and the closing phenylalanine or tryptophan. The order of the fields is clone size, J gene, D gene, V gene, CDR3 DNA, CDR3 protein. The D gene is left open where the match is weak. Not every row has a clone size; where given, it reads once, few, many or a size class.

clone_size: NA; j_call: TRBJ2-5; d_call: NA; v_call: TRBV5-1; cdr3_nt: TGCGCCAGCAGCTACCGGACGGTTCAAGAGACCCAGTACTTC; cdr3_aa: CASSYRTVQETQYF
clone_size: NA; j_call: TRBJ1-4; d_call: NA; v_call: TRBV5-4; cdr3_nt: TGTGCCAGCAGCTTGTGGGGGGCTAATGAAAAACTGTTTTTT; cdr3_aa: CASSLWGANEKLFF
clone_size: NA; j_call: TRBJ1-1; d_call: NA; v_call: TRBV19; cdr3_nt: TGTGCCAGTAGTATTGGGGGCCTGGGTACTGAAGCTTTCTTT; cdr3_aa: CASSIGGLGTEAFF
clone_size: NA; j_call: TRBJ2-1; d_call: NA; v_call: TRBV4-3; cdr3_nt: TGCGCCAGCAGCCAAGATGACACAGCCTACAATGAGCAGTTCTTC; cdr3_aa: CASSQDDTAYNEQFF
clone_size: once; j_call: TRBJ1-5; d_call: NA; v_call: TRBV6-5; cdr3_nt: TGTGCCAGCAGTTATAGCCGGGGAGGCAATCAGCCCCAGCATTTT; cdr3_aa: CASSYSRGGNQPQHF
clone_size: NA; j_call: TRBJ2-7; d_call: TRBD1; v_call: TRBV7-2; cdr3_nt: TGTGCCAGCAGCACCCGGGACAGGGGTGGCTACGAGCAGTACTTC; cdr3_aa: CASSTRDRGGYEQYF
clone_size: NA; j_call: TRBJ1-1; d_call: NA; v_call: TRBV2; cdr3_nt: TGTGCCAGCATTACAGAGAACACTGAAGCTTTCTTT; cdr3_aa: CASITENTEAFF
clone_size: NA; j_call: TRBJ1-2; d_call: NA; v_call: TRBV6-4; cdr3_nt: TGTGCCAGCAGTGACGCAGCCTCGGATGGCTACACCTTC; cdr3_aa: CASSDAASDGYTF
clone_size: NA; j_call: TRBJ2-5; d_call: NA; v_call: TRBV2; cdr3_nt: TGTGCCAGCAGTGACGTGGAGTACCAAGAGACCCAGTACTTC; cdr3_aa: CASSDVEYQETQYF
clone_size: NA; j_call: TRBJ2-1; d_call: TRBD2; v_call: TRBV19; cdr3_nt: TGTGCCAGTAGTGCTCGACTAGCGGGGACTTACAATGAGCAGTTCTTC; cdr3_aa: CASSARLAGTYNEQFF
clone_size: NA; j_call: TRBJ1-3; d_call: TRBD1; v_call: TRBV29-1; cdr3_nt: TGCAGCGGATTGACAGGGGGAAACACCATATATTTT; cdr3_aa: CSGLTGGNTIYF